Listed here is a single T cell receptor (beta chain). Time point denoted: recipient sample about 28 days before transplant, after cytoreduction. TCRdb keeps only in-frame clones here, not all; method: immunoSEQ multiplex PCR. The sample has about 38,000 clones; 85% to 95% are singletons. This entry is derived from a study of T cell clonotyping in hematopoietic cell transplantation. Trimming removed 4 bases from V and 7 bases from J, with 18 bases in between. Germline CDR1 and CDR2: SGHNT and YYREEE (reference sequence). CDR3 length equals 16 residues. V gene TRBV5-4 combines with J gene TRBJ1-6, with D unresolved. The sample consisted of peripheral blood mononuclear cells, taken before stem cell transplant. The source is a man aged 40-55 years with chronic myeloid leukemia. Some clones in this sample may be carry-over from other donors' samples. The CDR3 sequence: CASSRGGSSENSPLHF. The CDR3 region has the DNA TGTGCCAGCAGCCGAGGTGGGAGTTCAGAAAATTCACCCCTCCACTTT.